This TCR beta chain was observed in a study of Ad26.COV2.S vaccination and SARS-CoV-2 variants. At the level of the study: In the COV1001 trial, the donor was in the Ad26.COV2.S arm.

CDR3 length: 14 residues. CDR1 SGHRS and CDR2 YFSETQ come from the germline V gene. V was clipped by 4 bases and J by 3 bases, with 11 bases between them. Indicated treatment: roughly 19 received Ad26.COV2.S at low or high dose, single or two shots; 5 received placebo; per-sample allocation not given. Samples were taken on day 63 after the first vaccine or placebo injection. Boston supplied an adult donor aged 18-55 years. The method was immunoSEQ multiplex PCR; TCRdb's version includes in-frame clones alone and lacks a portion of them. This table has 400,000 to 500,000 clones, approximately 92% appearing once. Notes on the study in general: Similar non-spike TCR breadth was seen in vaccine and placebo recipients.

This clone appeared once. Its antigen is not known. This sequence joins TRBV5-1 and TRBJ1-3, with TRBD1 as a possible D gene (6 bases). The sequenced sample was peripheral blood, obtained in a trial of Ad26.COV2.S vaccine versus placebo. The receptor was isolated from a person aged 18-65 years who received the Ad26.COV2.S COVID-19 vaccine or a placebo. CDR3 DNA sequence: TGCGCCAGCAGCGCTACAGGGAGTGGAAACACCATATATTTT. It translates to CASSATGSGNTIYF.